This T cell receptor beta chain is from a study of neoadjuvant anti-PD-1 for oral cavity cancer. CDR1 and CDR2 (germline): LNHDA, SQIVND (reference sequence). This CDR3 region has 15 residues. Losses at the gene ends were 4 bases for V and 7 bases for J; bases not matched to a gene: 8. Study observations and caveats: TCR analyses covered only a few patients per response group.

Some clones are missing from TCRdb's copy, which holds only in-frame ones; the method was immunoSEQ multiplex PCR. The data hold some 8,400 clones, with approximately 65% observed a single time. The time point here: after neoadjuvant nivolumab, at surgical resection. This clone was seen a handful of times. The target antigen is unknown. The chain joins TRBV19 to TRBJ2-1; 9 bases map to TRBD1. This material consisted of PBMCs, taken after nivolumab (anti-PD-1) treatment. The origin of this receptor is a person aged 35-79 years with oral cavity squamous cell carcinoma. The CDR3 reads CASSTGGDRVNEQFF. The CDR3 coding sequence is TGTGCCAGTAGTACAGGGGGGGACAGGGTTAATGAGCAGTTCTTC.